This T cell receptor (beta chain) was found in a study of T cells in Graves' hyperthyroidism and ophthalmopathy. CDR3 length: 17 amino acids. Germline-derived CDR1 and CDR2 are MNHEY and SVGAGI. Orbital computed tomography, thyroid ultrasound, serum thyroxine and TRAb, and clinical symptoms together informed the diagnoses. Amplification targeted TCR beta CDR3 regions from RNA transcripts. HTBI primers drove first-round RT-PCR of the TCR CDR3. TCRdb reanalysed the multiplex PCR reads using MiXCR and keeps one entry per CDR3 protein. The table records more than 500,000 distinct CDR3 sequences, 40% to 50% of them present only once. Worth noting for this clonotype: It may be a read error: a sequence one base away is much more abundant.

Material for sequencing was peripheral blood or thyroid tissue (not recorded which). This sequence originates from an adult woman with Graves' disease, either hyperthyroidism or ophthalmopathy (not recorded which). This rearrangement joins TRBV6-5 to TRBJ1-2, with 8 bases identical to TRBD1. The CDR3 region has the DNA TGTGCCGGCAGTTCCATCTTAGGACAGGGCGAAATCTATGGCTACACCTTC. Amino acid sequence: CAGSSILGQGEIYGYTF.